This T cell receptor beta chain stems from a study of OX40 agonist ivuxolimab in advanced cancers. In the study overall: The costimulatory receptor OX40 (CD134) was targeted by ivuxolimab, a fully human IgG2 agonistic monoclonal antibody. Intravenous ivuxolimab was administered to patients every 2 weeks at six dose levels: 0.01, 0.1, 0.3, 1.5, 3 and 10 mg/kg. Of the 50 to 55 dose-escalation patients, hepatocellular carcinoma was present in around 20, melanoma in approximately 15, renal cell carcinoma in 9 and head and neck cancer in 9. In the dose-escalation cohort, more than 80% of patients were male, and the mean age was approximately 60 years with a range of roughly 20 to 85. Prior anti-PD-1, anti-PD-L1 or anti-CTLA-4 therapy was permitted, and checkpoint inhibitors had been received by roughly 40% of dose-escalation patients. Partial responses were achieved by three dose-escalation patients, of whom one had hepatocellular carcinoma and two had cutaneous melanoma. Peripheral TCRbeta sequencing aimed to test whether ivuxolimab altered TCR sequence diversity and caused clonal T-cell expansion. The monotherapy dose-escalation portion (N ≈ 50 patients) of the phase I ivuxolimab trial is reported in the paper.

For sequencing of the TCRbeta CDR3 region, genomic DNA was extracted from the sorted cells. The immunoSEQ Assay was used to sequence the TCRbeta CDR3 regions. Not all clones reach the TCRdb copy of this immuneACCESS table, which keeps in-frame sequences only. Checked studies attribute under half of the gap to unresolved V genes and leave the rest unexplained. This sample has 100,000 to 150,000 clones in its table, and less than 95% of those were observed once. The ten largest clonotypes hold about 0.81% of the sample. Patients with a history of autoimmune disease or receiving systemic immunosuppression were excluded from the trial. Peripheral blood for TCR sequencing was collected from all dose cohorts at baseline, on cycle 4 day 1, and on cycle 7 day 1. The samples were taken from a phase I, first-in-human, multicenter, open-label dose-escalation trial of ivuxolimab. The trial enrolled adults with locally advanced or metastatic head and neck squamous cell, hepatocellular, melanoma or renal cell carcinoma. Before TCR sequencing, CD4+ and CD8+ T cells were separately sorted from peripheral blood.

What the research found in general, with its limitations: Which antigens the clonally expanded peripheral T cells were specific for was not determined. In partial responders in the 0.1-3.0 mg/kg groups, normalized peripheral clonal expansion was found to be among the lowest, especially among CD8+ T cells. Low levels of normalized T-cell clonal expansion were also seen in some patients who did not respond. Clonal expansion of both CD4+ and CD8+ blood T cells was observed from baseline to week 6 at doses 0.1 to 3.0 mg/kg. After ivuxolimab, more expanded clones were found on average in CD8+ T cells than in CD4+ T cells.

This clone was seen more than once but under ten times. Its cognate antigen has yet to be identified. No base quality information exists; no much larger clone differs at one position. CDR3 length: 13 amino acids, cysteine to phenylalanine. Solely the CDR3 DNA is kept, with 39 bases framed from the first base. V loses 4 bases, J loses 6 bases, and the germline ends lie 13 bases apart. CDR1 and CDR2 are drawn from the germline V gene: SQVTM, ANQGSEA. The origin of this receptor is an adult with an advanced solid tumor such as melanoma, head and neck, liver or kidney cancer. The V and J genes are TRBV29-1 and TRBJ1-5; the D segment could be TRBD1, given 5 matching bases. Specimen: CD4+ or CD8+ T cells sorted from blood, collected in a trial of the OX40 agonist ivuxolimab. CDR3 reads: CSVAGLPSQPQHF. The DNA sequence is TGCAGCGTTGCAGGGTTACCAAGTCAGCCCCAGCATTTT.